This T cell receptor beta chain was observed in a study of CD8 T cells in ankylosing spondylitis. Study-level findings and limits: The study identified a TCR beta motif of 7 or 8 highly homologous variants that appeared characteristic of ankylosing spondylitis blood. The authors reported significant enrichment of disease-linked clones in matched ankylosing spondylitis synovial fluid.

This clonotype was observed a handful of times. Its antigen is unknown. Germline assignment: CDR1 LNHDA and CDR2 SQIVND (reference sequence). The CDR3 has 16 amino acids. V gave up 5 bases and J gave up 8 bases, with 22 bases separating them. TCRdb called the 5' RACE reads again in MiXCR, with one record for every CDR3 protein. This table has approximately 240,000 distinct CDR3 sequences, about 11% appearing once. This sequence originates from a male donor with ankylosing spondylitis or in good health (not recorded which). The sequenced sample consisted of blood, either unsorted or a sorted T cell fraction (not recorded which). The chain couples TRBV19 to TRBJ2-4, with a possible D match to TRBD2 (6 bases). CDR3 DNA sequence: TGTGCCAGTAGTCCTCTGGACACCGGGGGTTGGGACATTCAGTACTTC. It translates to CASSPLDTGGWDIQYF.